This T cell receptor beta chain was documented in a study of OX40 agonist ivuxolimab in advanced cancers. Study summary: Aged about 23 to 80 with a mean of approximately 60 years, they were approximately 79% male. Points from the study as a whole: Relative to CD4+, CD8+ T cells held more expanded clones on average. It was also the case that some nonresponders had low normalized T-cell clonal expansion.

Comment on this clone: The antigen is not known.

The assay was immunoSEQ multiplex PCR, and TCRdb's table has in-frame clones only and misses some. This sample has around 20,000 clones, with approximately 84% found just once. CDR3 size: 15 residues. Germline lookup yields CDR1 SGHNT and CDR2 YYREEE (reference sequence). Between the trimmed V and J ends, which lost 0 bases and 4 bases, there was a span of 13 bases. This rearrangement joins TRBV5-4 to TRBJ2-5, with D possibly TRBD1 on 7 matching bases. The sequences come from CD4+ or CD8+ T cells sorted from blood, collected in a trial of the OX40 agonist ivuxolimab. This sequence was found in an adult with an advanced solid tumor such as melanoma, head and neck, liver or kidney cancer. CDR3 region: CASSLAGGRGETQYF. CDR3 coding DNA: TGTGCCAGCAGCTTGGCAGGGGGGCGTGGAGAGACCCAGTACTTC.